Listed below are T cell receptor beta chains from one sample, sequenced in a study of breast tumors, draining lymph nodes, adjacent tissues. TCRdb redid the calling of the multiplex PCR reads with MiXCR, one entry per CDR3 protein. This table holds 140,000 to 150,000 distinct CDR3 sequences, less than 35% found once. The sequencing input was axillary lymph node tissue. The receptors stem from a female donor with breast cancer. Some clones in this sample may be carry-over from other donors' samples. Each CDR3 is given with its conserved first and last residue. Fields, in order: CDR3 DNA, CDR3 protein, D gene, V gene, clone size, J gene. A D gene is named only where the DNA matches it firmly. Rows give clone size only sometimes, using once, few, many, or a class for an expanded clone.

DNA: TGTCCCAGCAGCCCAAGGGACAGCTCCTACGAGCAGTACTTC; CDR3: CPSSPRDSSYEQYF; D: TRBD1; V: TRBV3-1; size: few; J: TRBJ2-7
DNA: TGTGCCAGCAGCGATTTATCATTTGGCTACACCTTC; CDR3: CASSDLSFGYTF; D: NA; V: TRBV7-2; size: many; J: TRBJ1-2
DNA: TGTGCCTGGAGTGTTGTGGGAGAGACCCAGTACTTC; CDR3: CAWSVVGETQYF; D: NA; V: TRBV30; size: many; J: TRBJ2-5
DNA: TGTGCCAGCACTATAGGACCGCTTAACTATGGCTACACCTTC; CDR3: CASTIGPLNYGYTF; D: NA; V: TRBV2; size: many; J: TRBJ1-2
DNA: TGTGCCAGCAGTCGGGCCTTAGCCAAAAACATTCAGTACTTC; CDR3: CASSRALAKNIQYF; D: NA; V: TRBV6-2/TRBV6-3; size: NA; J: TRBJ2-4
DNA: TGTGCCAGCAACCGGAACTATGGCTACACCTTC; CDR3: CASNRNYGYTF; D: NA; V: TRBV2; size: NA; J: TRBJ1-2
DNA: TGTGCCAGCTCACCAGGACGAGGGTTGAGTGAAAAACTGTTTTTT; CDR3: CASSPGRGLSEKLFF; D: NA; V: TRBV18; size: many; J: TRBJ1-4
DNA: TGTGCCAGCAGCTTGGGGACAGGGGGTTCGTACAATGAGCAGTTCTTC; CDR3: CASSLGTGGSYNEQFF; D: TRBD1; V: TRBV5-4; size: many; J: TRBJ2-1
DNA: TGTGCCAGCAGTGTTGACAGGGTCGGAGAGACCCAGTACTTC; CDR3: CASSVDRVGETQYF; D: TRBD1; V: TRBV2; size: many; J: TRBJ2-5
DNA: TGTGCCAGCAGCTTGGAGCTGGGCGATAATTCACCCCTCCACTTT; CDR3: CASSLELGDNSPLHF; D: NA; V: TRBV5-6; size: once; J: TRBJ1-6
DNA: TGCGCCAGCAGCTTGGCCGGGGGGAGCACTGAAGCTTTCTTT; CDR3: CASSLAGGSTEAFF; D: NA; V: TRBV5-1; size: many; J: TRBJ1-1
DNA: TGCAGTGCGCGCAAGGGGGCTGGGGCCAACGTCCTGACTTTC; CDR3: CSARKGAGANVLTF; D: NA; V: TRBV20-1; size: many; J: TRBJ2-6
DNA: TGTGCCAGCAGTGAGGAGGATCAGCCCCAGCATTTT; CDR3: CASSEEDQPQHF; D: NA; V: TRBV2; size: many; J: TRBJ1-5
DNA: TGCGCCAGCAGCCCGGGACAGGCAGAGCAGTACTTC; CDR3: CASSPGQAEQYF; D: TRBD1; V: TRBV5-1; size: NA; J: TRBJ2-7
DNA: TGTGCCAGCAGGCCCGGGGCAGGGGGAAATTCACCCCTCCACTTT; CDR3: CASRPGAGGNSPLHF; D: TRBD1; V: TRBV27; size: many; J: TRBJ1-6
DNA: TGTGCCAGCAGCCCTGCAGTGACCGGCACTGAAGCTTTCTTT; CDR3: CASSPAVTGTEAFF; D: NA; V: TRBV7-9; size: many; J: TRBJ1-1
DNA: TGTGCCAGCAGTCTCGGCTTACGGGACACCATATATTTT; CDR3: CASSLGLRDTIYF; D: NA; V: TRBV7-9; size: NA; J: TRBJ1-3
DNA: TGCGCCAGCAGCCGGAAAAGGGAAGGTGAGCAGTTCTTC; CDR3: CASSRKREGEQFF; D: NA; V: TRBV4-1; size: many; J: TRBJ2-1
DNA: TGTGCCAGCAGTCACGCCGGGACAGGGGGCGGGGGCTACACCTTC; CDR3: CASSHAGTGGGGYTF; D: TRBD1; V: TRBV6-5; size: many; J: TRBJ1-2
DNA: TGTGCCAGTTATCAACAGGGTACTGAGCAGTTCTTC; CDR3: CASYQQGTEQFF; D: NA; V: TRBV5-4; size: many; J: TRBJ2-1
DNA: TGTGCCAGCAGCCAATTCCGGACAGGGGGTTCCGGGGAGCTGTTTTTT; CDR3: CASSQFRTGGSGELFF; D: TRBD1; V: TRBV14; size: many; J: TRBJ2-2
DNA: TGCGCCAGCAGCCAAGTCCCGACAGGGAGCTCTGGAAACACCATATATTTT; CDR3: CASSQVPTGSSGNTIYF; D: TRBD1; V: TRBV4-1; size: many; J: TRBJ1-3
DNA: TGTGCCAGAAGTTTCAGGGGCCCCAACAGAGGCAATGAGCAGTTCTTC; CDR3: CARSFRGPNRGNEQFF; D: NA; V: TRBV2; size: NA; J: TRBJ2-1
DNA: TGTGCCAGCAGCCTCGGGACAGGGGGCGGGACAGATACGCAGTATTTT; CDR3: CASSLGTGGGTDTQYF; D: TRBD1; V: TRBV7-2; size: NA; J: TRBJ2-3
DNA: TGTGCCAGCAGCCAATCACTAGCAAATACGCAGTATTTT; CDR3: CASSQSLANTQYF; D: NA; V: TRBV14; size: many; J: TRBJ2-3
DNA: TGTGCCAGCCCCCCCTCCCCCCCGGGACTAGTGACAGATACGCAGTATTTT; CDR3: CASPPSPPGLVTDTQYF; D: TRBD2; V: TRBV6-5; size: many; J: TRBJ2-3
DNA: TGCGCCAGCAGCCAAGTAACGAGAAGTCAGCCCCAGCATTTT; CDR3: CASSQVTRSQPQHF; D: NA; V: TRBV4-3; size: many; J: TRBJ1-5
DNA: TGTGCCAGTACGGAGCAGTACTCTGGAAACACCATATATTTT; CDR3: CASTEQYSGNTIYF; D: NA; V: TRBV19; size: many; J: TRBJ1-3
DNA: TGTGCCAGCAGCTTAAATTTTGGGACAGGGCATGGCTACCCCTTC; CDR3: CASSLNFGTGHGYPF; D: TRBD1; V: TRBV7-9; size: once; J: TRBJ1-2
DNA: TGCAGTGCCCGGAAAGCGGGCAGGGGGAACACCGGGGAGCTGTTTTTT; CDR3: CSARKAGRGNTGELFF; D: NA; V: TRBV20-1; size: NA; J: TRBJ2-2